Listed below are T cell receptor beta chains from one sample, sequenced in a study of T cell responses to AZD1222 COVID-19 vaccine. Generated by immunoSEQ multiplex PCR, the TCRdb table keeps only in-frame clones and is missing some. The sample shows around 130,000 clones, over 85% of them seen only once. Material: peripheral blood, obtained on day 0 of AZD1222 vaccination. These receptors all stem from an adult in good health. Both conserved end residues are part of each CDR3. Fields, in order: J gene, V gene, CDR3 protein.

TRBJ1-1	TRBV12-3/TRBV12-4	CASSLLINTEAFF
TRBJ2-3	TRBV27	CASTTEGTQYF
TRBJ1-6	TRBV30	CAWKANSPLHF
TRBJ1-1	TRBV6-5	CASRYRTEAFF
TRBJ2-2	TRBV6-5	CASSYSPRGNTGELFF
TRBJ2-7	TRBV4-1	CASSQANRAYEQYF
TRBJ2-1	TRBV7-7	CASSLQGTGRDEQFF
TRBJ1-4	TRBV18	CASSPQGPTNEKLFF
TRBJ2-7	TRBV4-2	CASSQDGEREQYF
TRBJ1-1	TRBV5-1	CASSLQGGTEAFF
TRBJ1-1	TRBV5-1	CASSFSGQGVTEAFF
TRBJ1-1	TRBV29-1	CSVEATEALNTEAFF